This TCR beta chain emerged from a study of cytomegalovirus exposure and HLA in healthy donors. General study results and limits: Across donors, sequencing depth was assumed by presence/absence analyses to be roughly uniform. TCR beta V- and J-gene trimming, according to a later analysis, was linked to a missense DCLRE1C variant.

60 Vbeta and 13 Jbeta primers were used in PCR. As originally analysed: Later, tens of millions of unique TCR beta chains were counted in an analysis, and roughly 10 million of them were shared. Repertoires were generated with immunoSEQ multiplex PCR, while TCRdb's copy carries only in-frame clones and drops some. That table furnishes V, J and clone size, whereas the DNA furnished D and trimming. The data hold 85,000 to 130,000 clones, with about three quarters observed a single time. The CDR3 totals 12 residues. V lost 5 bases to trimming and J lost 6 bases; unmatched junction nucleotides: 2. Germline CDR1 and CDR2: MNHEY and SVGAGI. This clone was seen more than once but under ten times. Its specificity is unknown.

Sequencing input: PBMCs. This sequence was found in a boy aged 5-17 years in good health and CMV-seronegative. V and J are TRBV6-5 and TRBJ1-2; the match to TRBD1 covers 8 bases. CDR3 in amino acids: CASSRGQDGYTF. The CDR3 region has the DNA TGTGCCAGCAGTAGGGGACAGGATGGCTACACCTTC.